This is a list of T cell receptor beta chains from one sample in a study of blood T cell repertoires in COVID-19. Data came from immunoSEQ multiplex PCR; TCRdb stores just in-frame clones and leaves some out. Of about 67,000 clones listed, 80% to 90% were seen once; the top ten hold approximately 8%. Specimen: peripheral blood. The source of these receptors is a man aged 45-60 years with active COVID-19. CDR3s include the opening cysteine and the closing phenylalanine or tryptophan. D genes are given only for firm matches. Expanded clones are given a class, and other clones once, few, many or no size at all.

clone_size,v_call,d_call,j_call,cdr3_aa,cdr3_nt
NA,TRBV18,TRBD2,TRBJ2-7,CASSPNNLAGGLYEQYF,TGTGCCAGCTCACCGAATAATCTAGCGGGAGGGCTCTACGAGCAGTACTTC
NA,TRBV5-1,NA,TRBJ2-1,CASSLGRGRGDEQFF,TGCGCCAGCAGCTTGGGGCGGGGACGCGGCGATGAGCAGTTCTTC
NA,TRBV7-9,TRBD1,TRBJ1-4,CASSPRGTGVPGAEKLFF,TGTGCCAGCAGCCCAAGGGGGACAGGGGTACCTGGGGCGGAAAAACTGTTTTTT
few,TRBV4-3,NA,TRBJ1-4,CASSQDTDASREKLFF,TGCGCCAGCAGCCAAGATACAGACGCGTCGCGAGAAAAACTGTTTTTT
NA,TRBV19,TRBD1,TRBJ2-1,CASRAQGNEQFF,TGTGCCAGTAGGGCACAGGGGAATGAGCAGTTCTTC
NA,TRBV7-3,NA,TRBJ2-7,CASSSDSPYEQYF,TGTGCCAGCAGCTCGGACAGCCCCTACGAGCAGTACTTC
NA,TRBV29-1,NA,TRBJ1-1,CSVAGFGVTEAFF,TGCAGCGTGGCAGGGTTTGGGGTCACTGAAGCTTTCTTT
NA,TRBV24-1,NA,TRBJ1-5,CATSDLIQGPQHF,TGTGCCACCAGTGATTTGATCCAGGGGCCCCAGCATTTT
NA,TRBV4-1,TRBD1,TRBJ2-1,CASSQDGVGIGGGEQFF,TGCGCCAGCAGCCAAGATGGTGTGGGGATAGGGGGCGGGGAGCAGTTCTTC
NA,TRBV15,NA,TRBJ2-7,CATSRGRERYEQYF,TGTGCCACCAGCAGAGGACGGGAACGCTACGAGCAGTACTTC
NA,TRBV5-4,NA,TRBJ1-1,CASSRLDSGGLAEAFF,TGTGCCAGCAGCCGCCTGGACAGTGGAGGTCTAGCTGAAGCTTTCTTT
NA,TRBV7-2,NA,TRBJ2-7,CASSPYGLTYEQYF,TGTGCCAGCAGCCCGTATGGCCTTACCTACGAGCAGTACTTC
NA,TRBV4-2,TRBD1,TRBJ1-5,CASSQATGPQPQHF,TGTGCCAGCAGCCAAGCGACAGGGCCCCAGCCCCAGCATTTT
NA,TRBV5-1,TRBD1,TRBJ1-6,CASSFLTGDNSPLHF,TGCGCCAGCAGCTTCCTGACAGGGGATAATTCACCCCTCCACTTT
NA,TRBV23-1,TRBD1,TRBJ2-7,CASSLGQGPEQYF,TGCGCCAGCAGTCTTGGACAGGGACCCGAGCAGTACTTC
NA,TRBV4-3,NA,TRBJ2-5,CASSQAAGRDQYF,TGCGCCAGCAGCCAAGCGGCGGGGCGGGACCAGTACTTC
NA,TRBV12-1,NA,TRBJ2-7,CASIFGGRSSYEQYF,TGTGCCAGCATTTTTGGGGGCAGAAGCTCCTACGAGCAGTACTTC
NA,TRBV7-3,NA,TRBJ2-5,CASSRTLQETQYF,TGTGCCAGCAGCCGGACTTTACAAGAGACCCAGTACTTC
NA,TRBV7-3,NA,TRBJ2-1,CASSTLAGGNEQFF,TGTGCCAGCAGCACCCTAGCAGGAGGGAATGAGCAGTTCTTC
few,TRBV28,NA,TRBJ2-4,CASSPYLAKNIQYF,TGTGCCAGCAGCCCTTACTTGGCCAAAAACATTCAGTACTTC
NA,TRBV29-1,NA,TRBJ1-2,CSVAQGLGEYGYTF,TGCAGCGTCGCCCAGGGGTTGGGGGAGTATGGCTACACCTTC
NA,TRBV7-9,NA,TRBJ1-5,CASSHFSGLQHF,TGTGCCAGCAGCCACTTTAGCGGGCTCCAGCATTTT
NA,TRBV2,NA,TRBJ2-2,CASGGHGPGELFF,TGTGCCAGCGGGGGCCACGGACCCGGGGAGCTGTTTTTT
NA,TRBV7-2,NA,TRBJ2-1,CASSLSGSYNEQFF,TGTGCCAGCAGCCTTAGCGGATCCTACAATGAGCAGTTCTTC
NA,TRBV9,NA,TRBJ2-5,CASSEGPRETQYF,TGTGCCAGCAGCGAGGGGCCACGAGAGACCCAGTACTTC
NA,TRBV18,TRBD1,TRBJ1-2,CASSHTGVEGYTF,TGTGCCAGCTCACATACAGGGGTGGAGGGCTACACCTTC
NA,TRBV28,TRBD1,TRBJ1-5,CASRRGDRVRNQPQHF,TGTGCCAGCAGACGGGGGGACAGGGTGAGGAATCAGCCCCAGCATTTT
few,TRBV9,NA,TRBJ1-1,CASSGQLNMNTEAFF,TGTGCCAGCAGCGGACAGCTTAATATGAACACTGAAGCTTTCTTT
NA,TRBV28,TRBD1,TRBJ1-2,CATTGDRSGYTF,TGTGCCACCACTGGGGACAGATCCGGCTACACCTTC
NA,TRBV4-2,TRBD1,TRBJ1-1,CASSPGTAEAFF,TGTGCCAGCAGCCCTGGGACAGCTGAAGCTTTCTTT
NA,TRBV18,TRBD1,TRBJ1-3,CASSQQGSGNTIYF,TGTGCCAGCTCACAACAGGGGTCTGGAAACACCATATATTTT
NA,TRBV7-2,NA,TRBJ2-2,CASSSPTPQSTGELFF,TGTGCCAGCAGCTCGCCGACTCCTCAAAGCACCGGGGAGCTGTTTTTT
NA,TRBV7-3,TRBD2,TRBJ2-1,CASSLRFGSGSNEQFF,TGTGCCAGCAGCTTAAGGTTTGGTAGCGGGAGCAATGAGCAGTTCTTC
once,TRBV9,NA,TRBJ1-1,CASSVVLNTEAFF,TGTGCCAGCAGCGTAGTTTTAAACACTGAAGCTTTCTTT
NA,TRBV11-3,NA,TRBJ1-1,CASSLAVNTEAFF,TGTGCCAGCAGCCTGGCTGTGAACACTGAAGCTTTCTTT
NA,TRBV30,TRBD1,TRBJ1-2,CAWSRQGIYGYTF,TGTGCCTGGAGTCGACAGGGGATCTATGGCTACACCTTC